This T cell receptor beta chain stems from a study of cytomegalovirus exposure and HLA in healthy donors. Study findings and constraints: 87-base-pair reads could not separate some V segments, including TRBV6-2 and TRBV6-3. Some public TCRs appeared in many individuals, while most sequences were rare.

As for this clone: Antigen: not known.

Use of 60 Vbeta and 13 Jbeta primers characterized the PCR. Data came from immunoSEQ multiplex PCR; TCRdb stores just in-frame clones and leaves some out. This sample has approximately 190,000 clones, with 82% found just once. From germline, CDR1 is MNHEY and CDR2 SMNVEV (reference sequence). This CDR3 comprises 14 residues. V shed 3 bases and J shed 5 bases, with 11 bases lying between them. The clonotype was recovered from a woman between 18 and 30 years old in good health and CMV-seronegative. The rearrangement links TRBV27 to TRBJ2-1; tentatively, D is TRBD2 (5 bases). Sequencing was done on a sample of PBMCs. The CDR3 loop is CASSLSAGDNEQFF. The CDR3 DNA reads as TGTGCCAGCAGTTTGTCTGCGGGCGACAATGAGCAGTTCTTC.